Sequencing of this T cell receptor (beta chain) was carried out in a study of PD-L1 blockade in urothelial cancer. Overall study: Patients' histories included 0 to 3 prior chemotherapy regimens.

Study-level points and caveats: Durable-benefit cases showed more tumor-associated blood clone expansion at 3 weeks.

Turning to this clone: The antigen is undetermined.

Sample numbers ranged from 1 to 8 per patient, encompassing pretreatment and on-treatment collections. Each PCR contained spiked-in synthetic TCR analog templates. Assay: immunoSEQ multiplex PCR; the TCRdb copy retains only in-frame clones and omits some. In the table there are 35,000 to 45,000 clones, 88% of which are singletons. Germline V gives CDR1 LGHNA, CDR2 YSLEER. This CDR3 spans 18 amino acids. V lost 1 base and J lost 0; bases outside the gene matches: 8. The chain combines TRBV4-3 with TRBJ1-3, with 8 positions matching TRBD1. The specimen was PBMCs, collected around atezolizumab (anti-PD-L1) treatment. The source is a woman in her fifties or sixties with urothelial cancer. The CDR3 bases are TGCGCCAGCAGCCAAGCCGTTGGACAGGGAATCTCTGGAAACACCATATATTTT. Its protein product is CASSQAVGQGISGNTIYF.